This T cell receptor (beta chain) originates from a study of T cells after somatic rescue of genetic block. Only in-frame clones appear in the TCRdb table, and some are missing; sequencing was by immunoSEQ multiplex PCR. The table has about 63,000 clones, roughly 94% seen once. Trimming removed 2 bases at V and 4 bases at J, with 5 bases between. CDR3 length equals 12 residues. Germline CDR1 and CDR2: GTSNPN and SVGIG (reference sequence). V gene TRBV30 combines with J gene TRBJ2-2; D gene uncertain. Source material: peripheral blood mononuclear cells (PBMCs). The clonotype originates from a man aged 40-50 years. This chain's CDR3 is CAWSIATGELFF. DNA of the CDR3: TGTGCCTGGAGTATAGCCACCGGGGAGCTGTTTTTT.